These 14 T cell receptor beta chains came from one sample sequenced in a study of CD8+CD57+ T cells in acquired aplastic anemia. The use of genomic DNA as template underpinned the TCR beta VDJ and CDR3 profiling. TCRdb analysed the reads with MiXCR anew, one entry per CDR3 protein. The sample lists approximately 470,000 distinct CDR3 sequences, around 33% seen once, with 0.8% to 0.85% in the top ten. Those patients picked for sequencing had displayed CD8+CD57+ cell expansion on flow cytometry. The sequenced sample was sorted CD4+, CD8+, or CD8+CD57+ T cells (not recorded which) from PBMCs. These receptors all come from a human donor with aplastic anemia.

This chain joins TRBV15 and TRBJ2-7; D might be TRBD1 or TRBD2, each matching 5 bases. Germline V CDR1 and CDR2: LNHNV, YYDKDF (reference sequence). The CDR3 spans 14 residues. V was trimmed by 4 bases and J by 0 bases, leaving 10 bases between them. The DNA for the CDR3 is TGTGCCACCAGCATGGGGGACCCCTCCTACGAGCAGTACTTC. Its protein is CATSMGDPSYEQYF.

At least ten counts were recorded for this clonotype. The chain combines TRBV15 with TRBJ1-5; a weak D match, TRBD1 (6 bases). CDR3 size: 15 residues. Per the germline V gene, CDR1 is LNHNV and CDR2 is YYDKDF (reference sequence). Between the trimmed V and J ends, which lost 3 bases and 1 base, there was a span of 10 bases. CDR3 coding DNA: TGTGCCACCAGCAGGATGGGGGCAAGCAATCAGCCCCAGCATTTT. As protein: CATSRMGASNQPQHF.

This clonotype has ten or more counts. J is TRBJ2-3 and V is TRBV7-2; possibly TRBD1 for D (7 bases). There are 14 residues in the CDR3. CDR1 and CDR2 (germline): SGHTA, FQGNSA. V was clipped by 6 bases and J by 2 bases, with 12 bases between them. CDR3 sequence reads: CASRFRGVTDTQYF. The CDR3 region has the DNA TGTGCCAGCAGGTTCAGGGGGGTCACAGATACGCAGTATTTT. The full variable domain, completed using reference TRBV7-2 and TRBJ2-3, is GAGVSQSPSNKVTEKGKDVELRCDPISGHTALYWYRQSLGQGLEFLIYFQGNSAPDKSGLPSDRFSAERTGGSVSTLTIQRTQQEDSAVYLCASRFRGVTDTQYFGPGTRLTVL.

This clonotype was recorded at least ten times. The chain joins TRBV24-1 to TRBJ2-2; 14 positions agree with TRBD2. CDR3 length: 17 amino acids. J was trimmed by 3 bases and V by 4 bases; bases with no gene match: 3. CDR1 and CDR2 from the germline V gene are KGHDR and SFDVKD. The CDR3 here is CATSDSGLAGDTGELFF. For the CDR3, the DNA is TGTGCCACCAGTGACTCGGGACTAGCGGGAGACACCGGGGAGCTGTTTTTT.

The chain combines TRBV19 with TRBJ1-1; D not resolved. This CDR3 is 13 amino acids long. The V gene's germline CDR1 is LNHDA and CDR2 SQIVND (reference sequence). V lost 3 bases and J lost 2, with 7 bases in between. This CDR3 is CASSMVGNTEAFF. In DNA, the CDR3 is TGTGCCAGTAGTATGGTCGGAAACACTGAAGCTTTCTTT.

The chain couples TRBV11-2 to TRBJ1-5, with 8 bases fitting TRBD1. The CDR3 loop spans 19 amino acids. V shed 5 bases, J shed 4 bases, and the junction held 19 bases outside the gene matches. The V gene's germline CDR1 is SGHAT and CDR2 FQNNGV. CDR3 bases: TGTGCCAGCAGCCCGTCGGACAGGGTGGGTTCATATAGAAATCAGCCCCAGCATTTT. It specifies CASSPSDRVGSYRNQPQHF.

The rearrangement joins TRBV20-1 to TRBJ1-2, with 8 bases matching TRBD1. V lost 8 bases and J lost 4; bases outside the gene matches: 12. The CDR3 totals 14 residues. Germline values: CDR1 DFQATT, CDR2 SNEGSKA (reference sequence). CDR3 sequence (DNA): TGCAGTCCACTAACACCAGGGGGCAGCTATGGCTACACCTTC. Its translation is CSPLTPGGSYGYTF.

Turning to this clonotype: The junction shows a germline mismatch at one end, possibly a read error. The rearrangement links TRBV25-1 to TRBJ2-6, with D possibly being TRBD1 (7 bases). This CDR3 comprises 14 residues. Germline lookup yields CDR1 MGHDK and CDR2 SYGVNS. This chain's CDR3 is CASSRQGGVNTEAF. CDR3 DNA sequence: TGTGCCAGCAGCCGACAGGGCGGGGTGAACACTGAAGCTTTC.

The CDR3 is CASNLGSSYNEQFF. The DNA for the CDR3 is TGTGCCAGCAATTTGGGAAGCTCCTACAATGAGCAGTTCTTC. The gene calls are TRBV9 and TRBJ2-1, with D unresolved. The CDR3 is 14 residues long. The V end lost 6 bases, the J end lost 0 bases, and 10 bases lay between the germline ends. CDR1 is SGDLS and CDR2 is YYNGEE in the germline V gene.

Only a few counts were recorded for this clonotype. The chain links TRBV7-8 to TRBJ2-7, with D perhaps being TRBD1 or TRBD2 (5 bases each). CDR1 SGHVS and CDR2 FQNEAQ come from the germline V gene. The CDR3 consists of 15 residues. The germline V and J ends were trimmed by 1 base and 13 bases, with 23 bases remaining between them. CDR3 DNA sequence: TGTGCCAGCAGCTTAGGCTTTTCTGCATCCGGGACGGTCTACTTC. The encoded protein is CASSLGFSASGTVYF.

The CDR3: CASSLEGVGMNTEAFF. The DNA of the CDR3 is TGTGCCAGCAGCTTGGAAGGCGTGGGCATGAACACTGAAGCTTTCTTT. V and J are TRBV5-6 and TRBJ1-1; D gene ambiguous. CDR1 and CDR2 from the germline V gene are SGHDT and YYEEEE. Deletions cut 0 bases from V and 0 bases from J, with 12 bases between. The CDR3 consists of 16 residues.

This clonotype appeared a few times. The rearrangement joins TRBV2 to TRBJ2-5; D remains ambiguous. The V gene lost 4 bases and the J gene lost 6 bases, with 6 bases spanning the gap. Germline CDR1 is SNHLY and CDR2 is FYNNEI. CDR3 length equals 11 residues. The CDR3 sequence: CASSVGQTQYF. In nucleotides, the CDR3 is TGTGCCAGCAGTGTTGGTCAGACCCAGTACTTC.

The CDR3 loop reads CASSHTGAKNIQYF. CDR3 bases: TGTGCCAGCAGTCATACAGGGGCCAAAAACATTCAGTACTTC. J is TRBJ2-4 and V is TRBV2; a weak D match, TRBD1 (6 bases). V was cut by 5 bases and J by 1 base, with 9 bases left in between. The CDR3 extends over 14 amino acids. The germline V gene encodes CDR1 SNHLY and CDR2 FYNNEI.

This chain links TRBV11-2 with TRBJ1-1; possible D gene TRBD1, 5 bases. The CDR3 is made up of 13 amino acids. Trimming took off 6 bases at V and 4 bases at J, with 12 bases between the two ends. Germline values: CDR1 SGHAT, CDR2 FQNNGV. This CDR3 is CASRLHRTTEAFF. For the CDR3, the DNA is TGTGCCAGCAGATTACACAGGACCACTGAAGCTTTCTTT.